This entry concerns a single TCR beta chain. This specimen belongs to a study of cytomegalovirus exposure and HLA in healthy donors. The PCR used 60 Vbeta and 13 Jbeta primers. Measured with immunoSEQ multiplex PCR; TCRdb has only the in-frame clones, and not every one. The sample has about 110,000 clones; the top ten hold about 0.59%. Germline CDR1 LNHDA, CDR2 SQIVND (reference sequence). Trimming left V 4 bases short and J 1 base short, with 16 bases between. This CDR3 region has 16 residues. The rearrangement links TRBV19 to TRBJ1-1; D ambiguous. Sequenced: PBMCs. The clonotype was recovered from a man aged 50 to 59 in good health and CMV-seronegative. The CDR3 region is CASSKRREGGNTEAFF. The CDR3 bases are TGTGCCAGTAGTAAACGAAGGGAGGGAGGGAACACTGAAGCTTTCTTT.